A selection of T cell receptor beta chains follows, all from one sample in a study of blood T cell repertoires in COVID-19. Clones were read by immunoSEQ multiplex PCR, and TCRdb kept only the in-frame ones, dropping some. The sample holds fewer than 400,000 clones, approximately 87% seen once. Material: PBMCs or T cells enriched from blood (not recorded which). Every receptor here comes from a woman aged 45 to 65 who had recovered from COVID-19. Both conserved end residues are part of each CDR3. The D gene is left open where the match is weak. Expanded clones are given a class, and other clones once, few, many or no size at all.

- TRBJ2-7 - TRBV7-6 TGTGCCAGCAGCTCCAGACTCAGTGACGACGAGCAGTACTTC CASSSRLSDDEQYF
- TRBJ2-5 few TRBV7-6 TGTGCCAGCAGCTTCCAGGGTGCTCGGGAGACCCAGTACTTC CASSFQGARETQYF
- TRBJ1-2 - TRBV10-3 TGTGCCATCAGGAGGACAGAGTATGGCTACACCTTC CAIRRTEYGYTF
TRBD2 TRBJ2-5 - TRBV19 TGTGCCAGTAGTTTGACTAGCGGGGAGCTAGGGACCCAGTACTTC CASSLTSGELGTQYF
- TRBJ1-6 - TRBV7-9 TGTGCCAGCAGCTTAACAGGATCTGGGGTTGGCTCACCCCTCCACTTT CASSLTGSGVGSPLHF
- TRBJ2-7 - TRBV21-1 TGTGCCAGCAGCCTTACCCTGGGGGGGGCCGGACCCCGGCAGTACTTC CASSLTLGGAGPRQYF
TRBD1 TRBJ1-4 few TRBV28 TGTGCCAGCAGAGCCGGGACAGGGGGTTTCCTTGAAAAACTGTTTTTT CASRAGTGGFLEKLFF
- TRBJ2-1 - TRBV12-5 TGTGCTAGTGGTTTGGTACACGCCGGAGGCTCCTACAATGAGCAGTTCTTC CASGLVHAGGSYNEQFF
- TRBJ2-7 - TRBV29-1 TGCAGCGCCGCCCCCGGGACTGCTCCCTACGAGCAGTACTTC CSAAPGTAPYEQYF
TRBD1 TRBJ1-2 - TRBV28 TGTGCCAGCAGTTTCCCGAAAGGACAGGGCGCTAACTATGGCTACACCTTC CASSFPKGQGANYGYTF
TRBD1 TRBJ1-6 - TRBV5-1 TGCGCCAGCAGCTTGGAGGAGGGGGCGAAGTCACCCCTCCACTTT CASSLEEGAKSPLHF
- TRBJ1-1 - TRBV2 TGTGCCAGCACGAGACAGGCTGATTTGACTGAAGCTTTCTTT CASTRQADLTEAFF
- TRBJ2-3 - TRBV29-1 TGCAGCGTTGCTACTGACACAGATACGCAGTATTTT CSVATDTDTQYF
- TRBJ1-1 - TRBV6-5 TGTGCCAGCAGTTGGAGGGGAGAAGGCACTGAAGCTTTCTTT CASSWRGEGTEAFF
- TRBJ1-4 - TRBV5-1 TGCGCCAGCAGGCAGGCGCCCGCGGGAGAAGAAAAACTGTTTTTT CASRQAPAGEEKLFF
- TRBJ2-6 - TRBV2 TGTGCCAGCAGTGAGGGCAGAACAATCTCTGGGGCCAACGTCCTGACTTTC CASSEGRTISGANVLTF
- TRBJ2-5 - TRBV7-2 TGTGCCAGCAGCTATTCCGTAAACCAAGAGACCCAGTACTTC CASSYSVNQETQYF
- TRBJ1-3 - TRBV18 TGTGCCAGCTCCCCCAACGAAGCAGGGCGAAACACCATATATTTT CASSPNEAGRNTIYF
- TRBJ2-1 - TRBV7-8 TGTGCCAGCAGCTTTGACCCCCGGGAGTCCTATCCCAATGAGCAGTTCTTC CASSFDPRESYPNEQFF
- TRBJ1-1 - TRBV3-1/TRBV3-2 TGTGCCAGCAGCCGGGCTCAGGGTACTGAAGCTTTCTTT CASSRAQGTEAFF
- TRBJ2-7 - TRBV27 TGTGCCAGCAGTTCTGGACACCTCGGGACAAGGATGTACGAGCAGTACTTC CASSSGHLGTRMYEQYF
- TRBJ1-5 - TRBV9 TGTGCCAGCAGCGGAAAAAGTGACAGTGATCAGCCCCAGCATTTT CASSGKSDSDQPQHF
- TRBJ1-3 - TRBV3-1/TRBV3-2 TGTGCCAGCAGCCAAGGCCAAGACAGTTTTGACACCATATATTTT CASSQGQDSFDTIYF
TRBD1 TRBJ2-3 - TRBV2 TGTGCCAGCGGAGACAGGACAGGGTTAATTCATACGCAGTATTTT CASGDRTGLIHTQYF
- TRBJ1-2 - TRBV21-1 TGTGCCAGCAGCCTCTTCGACAGGGACTATGGCTACACCTTC CASSLFDRDYGYTF
- TRBJ1-5 - TRBV28 TGTGCCAGCAGTTACGCCGCCCAGGGTGGCAATCAGCCCCAGCATTTT CASSYAAQGGNQPQHF
TRBD2 TRBJ2-3 - TRBV3-1/TRBV3-2 TGTGCCAGCAGCCAAGAAAATAGGGTTAGCGGGGTCACAGATACGCAGTATTTT CASSQENRVSGVTDTQYF
- TRBJ2-7 - TRBV6-5 TGTGCCAGCAGTTACGCCAGGTCTTACGGCGAGCAGTACTTC CASSYARSYGEQYF
- TRBJ1-1 - TRBV9 TGTGCCAGCAGCGACCACGGGAGCGTTACTGAAGCTTTCTTT CASSDHGSVTEAFF
- TRBJ1-1 few TRBV7-2 TGTGCCAGCAGCTTAGACAGGTTTGAAGCTTTCTTT CASSLDRFEAFF
- TRBJ2-1 - TRBV1 TGCACCAGCAGCCAAGACTGCCCAGCGGGGGGGAATGAGCAGTTCTTC CTSSQDCPAGGNEQFF
TRBD1 TRBJ1-4 - TRBV6-5 TGTGCCAGCAGTCAAACAGGGGCGCGGGAAAAACTGTTTTTT CASSQTGAREKLFF
TRBD1 TRBJ1-1 - TRBV5-4 TGTGCCAGCAGCTTGGGACAGGGCGGCTCTGAAGCTTTCTTT CASSLGQGGSEAFF
- TRBJ1-4 - TRBV2 TGTGCCAGCGAAGGGGGTGATGAAAAACTGTTTTTT CASEGGDEKLFF
- TRBJ1-2 - TRBV7-2 TGTGCCAGCAGCCCCACCGGGACAATCTCTGGCTACACCTTC CASSPTGTISGYTF
- TRBJ1-3 - TRBV3-1/TRBV3-2 TGTGCCAGCAGCTTAAGGGGTCAAACCTCTGGAAACACCATATATTTT CASSLRGQTSGNTIYF
- TRBJ1-6 - TRBV3-1/TRBV3-2 TGTGCCAGCAGCCAAGTACCAGGGCCACGTTCACCCCTCCACTTT CASSQVPGPRSPLHF
TRBD1 TRBJ2-5 - TRBV5-1 TGCGCCAGCAGCTGGGGACAGGGACAGGAGACCCAGTACTTC CASSWGQGQETQYF
TRBD2 TRBJ2-1 - TRBV28 TGTGCCAGCAGTTTGGCTAGCGGGGGTCAAGCATACAATGAGCAGTTCTTC CASSLASGGQAYNEQFF
- TRBJ1-5 - TRBV28 TGTGCCAGCAGTTTGTTTTTGGGGCAGAATAGCAATCAGCCCCAGCATTTT CASSLFLGQNSNQPQHF
- TRBJ2-3 - TRBV5-4 TGTGCCAGCAGCTCCCTAACTAGGGGGTTTGCAGATACGCAGTATTTT CASSSLTRGFADTQYF
TRBD1 TRBJ2-1 - TRBV11-2 TGTGCCAGCAGCTTATCGACAGGGAACAATGAGCAGTTCTTC CASSLSTGNNEQFF
- TRBJ2-5 - TRBV4-3 TGCGCCAGCAGCCAAGAAGTTCACGGAGAGACCCAGTACTTC CASSQEVHGETQYF
TRBD1 TRBJ2-1 once TRBV2 TGTGCCAGCAGGATAGGACAGGGACCATACAATGAGCAGTTCTTC CASRIGQGPYNEQFF
- TRBJ2-5 - TRBV20-1 TGCAGTGCTAGTGCAGCCCGAGGAGGGCCACAAAAAGAGACCCAGTACTTC CSASAARGGPQKETQYF
- TRBJ2-1 once TRBV1 TGCACCAGCAGCGGGACTAGCGGAATTTACAATGAGCAGTTCTTC CTSSGTSGIYNEQFF